These 23 T cell receptor beta chains were sequenced from one sample in a study of shared clonotypes between healthy human individuals. Clones were read by immunoSEQ multiplex PCR, and TCRdb kept only the in-frame ones, dropping some. The sample includes approximately 330,000 clones, less than 85% of them seen just once. The sample taken for sequencing was memory CD4+ T cells sorted from blood. Subset of the sample: CD45RA-negative fraction. These receptors originate from a man younger than 40 in good health.

The chain couples TRBV4-1 to TRBJ1-2, with D unclear. The CDR3 runs to 14 residues. V was shortened by 1 base and J by 8 bases, with 14 bases between the two germline ends. CDR1 is MGHRA and CDR2 is YSYEKL in the germline V gene. The CDR3 protein is CASSQVASARGYTF. In nucleotides, the CDR3 is TGCGCCAGCAGCCAAGTGGCCAGTGCCCGGGGCTACACCTTC.

This clone appeared a few times. The chain combines TRBV28 with TRBJ2-7; possibly TRBD1 or TRBD2 for D (5 bases each). Trimming removed 6 bases from V and 2 bases from J, with 14 bases in between. Germline CDR1 MDHEN, CDR2 SYDVKM. This CDR3 has 14 amino acids. The CDR3 nucleotides read TGTGCCAGCAGAACGGGACCCCCGACCTACGAGCAGTACTTC. Protein: CASRTGPPTYEQYF.

V and J are TRBV11-2 and TRBJ2-5, with no clear D. The germline gives CDR1 SGHAT, CDR2 FQNNGV. The CDR3 extends over 14 amino acids. With 5 bases removed from V and 2 bases from J, the gap between germline ends came to 12 bases. The CDR3 is CASSTEGLQETQYF. In nucleotides, the CDR3 is TGTGCCAGCAGCACCGAAGGGTTGCAAGAGACCCAGTACTTC.

The chain links TRBV19 to TRBJ2-1; perhaps TRBD1 as D (6 bases). This CDR3 region has 13 residues. Germline V lookup: CDR1 LNHDA, CDR2 SQIVND (reference sequence). The V and J ends lost 5 bases and 3 bases respectively, with 8 bases between them. The CDR3 DNA is TGTGCCAGTAGTCAGGGGAACTACAATGAGCAGTTCTTC. Its protein is CASSQGNYNEQFF. The full variable domain, in which reference TRBV19 and TRBJ2-1 provide the parts outside the CDR3, is DGGITQSPKYLFRKEGQNVTLSCEQNLNHDAMYWYRQDPGQGLRLIYYSQIVNDFQKGDIAEGYSVSREKKESFPLTVTSAQKNPTAFYLCASSQGNYNEQFFGPGTRLTVL.

The chain carries TRBV28 and TRBJ1-4; possibly TRBD1 for D (5 bases). Looked up from germline, CDR1 is MDHEN and CDR2 is SYDVKM. The CDR3 spans 14 residues. The germline V and J ends were trimmed by 4 bases and 5 bases, with 11 bases remaining between them. The chain's CDR3 is CASSSGTVNEKLFF. The CDR3 coding sequence is TGTGCCAGCAGTTCCGGGACGGTAAATGAAAAACTGTTTTTT.

V and J are TRBV19 and TRBJ1-3; 9 bases map to TRBD1. The germline CDR1 and CDR2 sequences are LNHDA and SQIVND (reference sequence). V was clipped by 6 bases and J by 0 bases; unmatched bases: 6. The CDR3 has 16 residues. The CDR3: CASRAGTGSSGNTIYF. DNA for the CDR3: TGTGCCAGTAGGGCCGGGACAGGGAGCTCTGGAAACACCATATATTTT. Full variable domain (remainder filled in from reference TRBV19 and TRBJ1-3): DGGITQSPKYLFRKEGQNVTLSCEQNLNHDAMYWYRQDPGQGLRLIYYSQIVNDFQKGDIAEGYSVSREKKESFPLTVTSAQKNPTAFYLCASRAGTGSSGNTIYFGEGSWLTVV.

V gene TRBV7-6 combines with J gene TRBJ1-2, with D possibly TRBD1 on 5 matching bases. V dropped 5 bases and J dropped 2 bases, with 15 bases sitting between them. Germline loops: CDR1 SGHVS, CDR2 FNYEAQ. This CDR3 region has 15 residues. As DNA, the CDR3 is TGTGCCAGCAGCCCTAGCGGGCGGGGGAACTATGGCTACACCTTC. It codes for CASSPSGRGNYGYTF.

This clone was counted between two and nine times. The chain recombines TRBV7-9 with TRBJ2-1, with TRBD2 matching 11 bases. Germline V gene sequence: CDR1 SEHNR, CDR2 FQNEAQ (reference sequence). This CDR3 contains 18 residues. Trimming cost V 2 bases and J 7 bases; bases outside gene matches: 13. Written as DNA, the CDR3 is TGTGCCAGCAGCTTACCGCTACGGCTAGCGGGAGGAAGAAATGAGCAGTTCTTC. This gives the protein CASSLPLRLAGGRNEQFF.

This chain connects TRBV5-1 to TRBJ2-1, with 7 bases aligning to TRBD2. With V trimmed by 4 bases and J by 3 bases, 4 bases remained unmatched. The CDR3 totals 14 residues. Per germline, CDR1 SGHRS and CDR2 YFSETQ. Here the CDR3 DNA reads TGCGCCAGCAGCATGGGAGGGGTCTACAATGAGCAGTTCTTC. It is translated as CASSMGGVYNEQFF.

The V and J genes are TRBV27 and TRBJ1-1; D ambiguous. V lost 2 bases and J 2 bases, leaving 6 bases between the germline ends. The CDR3 consists of 13 residues. Germline values: CDR1 MNHEY, CDR2 SMNVEV (reference sequence). The CDR3 region has the DNA TGTGCCAGCAGTTTAAAGTTTAACACTGAAGCTTTCTTT. Translating it yields CASSLKFNTEAFF.

This clone was seen more than once but under ten times. The chain recombines TRBV11-2 with TRBJ2-7, with D maybe TRBD2 (5 bases). The CDR3 runs 16 residues. From germline, CDR1 is SGHAT and CDR2 FQNNGV. V lost 2 bases, J lost 1 base, and 15 bases lay in between. The CDR3 spells CASSLRSSASSYEQYF. DNA of the CDR3: TGTGCCAGCAGCTTAAGGAGTAGCGCTTCATCCTACGAGCAGTACTTC.

This chain uses TRBV10-2 with TRBJ2-1; 12 nucleotides line up with TRBD2. The CDR3 length is 18 residues. Germline V lookup: CDR1 WSHSY, CDR2 SAAADI. V was clipped by 2 bases and J by 4 bases; unmatched bases: 9. CDR3 sequence reads: CASSERSPGLAGYNEQFF. Written as DNA, the CDR3 is TGCGCCAGCAGTGAGCGCAGCCCGGGACTAGCGGGTTACAATGAGCAGTTCTTC.

This chain joins TRBV6-1 and TRBJ2-3, with a weak D call TRBD1 (6 bases). The CDR3 spans 17 residues. V was trimmed by 0 bases and J by 0 bases, leaving 13 bases between them. Germline V CDR1 and CDR2: MNHNS, SASEGT. For the CDR3, the DNA is TGTGCCAGCAGTGAAGCGAGGACAGCACATAGCACAGATACGCAGTATTTT. Residues: CASSEARTAHSTDTQYF.

This clone has ten or more counts. The chain is built from TRBV6-4 and TRBJ2-3, with 12 positions matching TRBD2. With 3 bases clipped from V and 3 bases from J, the junction kept 1 base outside the gene matches. CDR3 length equals 15 residues. Germline V CDR1 and CDR2: MRHNA, SNTAGT. CDR3 coding DNA: TGTGCCAGCAGTGAGGGGACTAGCGGGACAGATACGCAGTATTTT. This sequence encodes CASSEGTSGTDTQYF.

The J gene is TRBJ2-5, the V gene TRBV4-1; 8 bases line up with TRBD2. The CDR3 has 17 residues. Germline CDR1 and CDR2: MGHRA and YSYEKL. V shed 3 bases, J shed 3 bases, and the junction held 12 bases outside the gene matches. In nucleotides, the CDR3 is TGCGCCAGCAGCCAGCCAATCGGAACTAGCGGAGAAGAGACCCAGTACTTC. Residues: CASSQPIGTSGEETQYF.

The chain uses TRBV13 and TRBJ1-3; D possibly corresponds to TRBD1 (5 bases). The CDR3 sequence is 15 residues long. Deletions cut 3 bases from V and 0 bases from J, with 9 bases between. Germline V lookup: CDR1 PRHDT, CDR2 FYEKMQ (reference sequence). CDR3: CASSFGAFSGNTIYF. DNA of the CDR3: TGTGCCAGCAGCTTTGGGGCCTTCTCTGGAAACACCATATATTTT.

The rearrangement uses TRBV14 and TRBJ2-5; the D gene is possibly TRBD1 (5 bases). The CDR3 length is 14 residues. Trimming took 3 bases from V and 2 from J, leaving 10 bases between them. Per the germline V gene, CDR1 is SGHDN and CDR2 is FVKESK. Here the CDR3 reads CASSHRVIQETQYF. The DNA for the CDR3 is TGTGCCAGCAGCCACAGGGTTATTCAAGAGACCCAGTACTTC. The variable domain in full, completed from reference TRBV14 and TRBJ2-5, reads EAGVTQFPSHSVIEKGQTVTLRCDPISGHDNLYWYRRVMGKEIKFLLHFVKESKQDESGMPNNRFLAERTGGTYSTLKVQPAELEDSGVYFCASSHRVIQETQYFGPGTRLLVL.

This sequence joins TRBV12-1 and TRBJ2-7; the D segment call TRBD1 is taken from the table without a DNA check. TRBV12-1 is assigned pseudogene status. The CDR3 loop spans 13 amino acids. The CDR3, as DNA: TGTGCCAGCTATAAGCAGGGCGACTACGAGCAGTACTTC. Protein: CASYKQGDYEQYF.

V and J are TRBV10-3 and TRBJ2-3; TRBD2 matches at 8 bases. V lost 10 bases and J lost 4; bases outside the gene matches: 10. This CDR3 is 14 amino acids long. Per germline, CDR1 ENHRY and CDR2 SYGVKD. CDR3 sequence reads: CATRLAKTSDTQYF. In DNA, the CDR3 is TGTGCCACCCGACTAGCGAAAACTTCAGATACGCAGTATTTT.

This chain uses TRBV6-4 with TRBJ2-1, with 7 bases fitting TRBD1. Trimming at V came to 5 bases and at J to 8 bases, leaving 3 bases not matched to a gene. This CDR3 region has 12 residues. CDR1 and CDR2 (germline): MRHNA, SNTAGT. CDR3 sequence (DNA): TGTGCCAGCAGTTTAACAGGGGATGAGCAGTTCTTC. Its translation is CASSLTGDEQFF.

This rearrangement joins TRBV6-1 to TRBJ2-5; the D gene is possibly TRBD2 (7 bases). Germline CDR1 reads MNHNS; CDR2 reads SASEGT. V lost 8 bases to trimming and J lost 2 bases, with 18 bases between them. The CDR3 is made up of 15 amino acids. CDR3 nucleotides: TGTGCCAGCGGATCACTAGGGGGGGGGCAAGAGACCCAGTACTTC. It specifies CASGSLGGGQETQYF.

The rearrangement joins TRBV4-2 to TRBJ2-5; TRBD1 is a possible D gene (6 bases). The CDR3 has 16 amino acids. Germline V gene sequence: CDR1 LGHNA, CDR2 YNFKEQ. Trimming shortened V by 4 bases and J by 3 bases, and 18 bases separated the two germline ends. CDR3 sequence: CASSLTSGTREETQYF. CDR3 DNA sequence: TGTGCCAGCAGCCTAACATCCGGGACAAGGGAAGAGACCCAGTACTTC.

This clone turned up a few times. CDR3 residues: CASRDNSYNEQFF. CDR3 bases: TGTGCCAGCAGGGACAACTCCTACAATGAGCAGTTCTTC. The chain uses TRBV5-4 and TRBJ2-1; tentative D call: TRBD1 (5 bases). V dropped 5 bases and J dropped 0 bases, with 6 bases sitting between them. CDR1 and CDR2 from the germline V gene are SGHNT and YYREEE (reference sequence). The CDR3 extends over 13 amino acids.